The 12 T cell receptor beta chains below come from one sample, sequenced in a study of tumor-infiltrating lymphocytes in primary liver carcinoma. RNA and DNA were co-extracted from about 19-30 mg of unsorted bulk tissue. From 450 to 550 ng total RNA, TCR beta cDNA was generated with a primer in the constant region. Libraries covering TCR beta were generated through three nested multiplex PCR rounds (using a slightly modified ARM-PCR). TRBV1-TRBV30 forward primers paired with a C-beta reverse primer were used in the first two PCR rounds, which ran about 11 cycles each. Via MiXCR, TCRdb re-called the multiplex PCR reads, giving one row per CDR3 protein. This repertoire shows over 100,000 distinct CDR3 sequences, around 70% found once; its top ten account for 8% to 9%. Sequenced material: tumor-adjacent normal liver tissue. These receptors all stem from a woman aged 55-75 years with primary liver carcinoma and hepatitis B virus infection.

The chain has TRBV12-3 or TRBV12-4 and TRBJ2-7; 9 bases line up with TRBD2. The CDR3 has 15 residues. As DNA, the CDR3 is TGTGTAAGCAGCGCCGCGGGAGGGCGGTCGTACGAGCAGTACTTC. Its translation: CVSSAAGGRSYEQYF.

To note about this clonotype: At one end, the junction sequence differs from germline, possibly due to a read error. This chain connects TRBV6-5 to TRBJ2-3; a possible D gene is TRBD2 (5 bases). Germline V gives CDR1 MNHEY, CDR2 SVGAGI. The CDR3 consists of 14 residues. CDR3 loop: CASNRLSGSVTLYF. CDR3 coding DNA: TGTGCCAGCAACAGATTATCGGGGTCAGTTACGCTGTATTTT.

The chain recombines TRBV27 with TRBJ2-3, with TRBD2 matching 9 bases. The germline V gene has CDR1 MNHEY and CDR2 SMNVEV (reference sequence). The CDR3 consists of 17 residues. The V gene end was trimmed by 0 bases and the J gene end by 5 bases; junction bases not matched to a gene: 9. In DNA, the CDR3 is TGTGCCAGCAGTTTATCTCCCGCGGGAGGGCCGGGAGATACGCAGTATTTT. This sequence encodes CASSLSPAGGPGDTQYF.

This clonotype appeared a single time. The J gene is TRBJ1-1, the V gene TRBV6-5, with TRBD1 as a possible D gene (5 bases). V dropped 6 bases and J dropped 11 bases, with 19 bases sitting between them. The CDR3 spans 13 residues. CDR1 MNHEY and CDR2 SVGAGI come from the germline V gene. The CDR3 DNA reads as TGTGCCAGCAGCGGAGCCGCCCTAGGGGAGGCTTTCTTT. It encodes CASSGAALGEAFF.

Regarding this clonotype: The junction departs from the called germline gene at one end, perhaps through a read error. The chain combines TRBV29-1 with TRBJ2-5; D could derive from TRBD1 or TRBD2 (5 bases each). Germline V gives CDR1 SQVTM, CDR2 ANQGSEA. CDR3 size: 17 residues. The CDR3 reads CSVERQRDQRPFETQYF. The DNA of the CDR3 is TGCAGTGTTGAAAGACAGAGGGACCAGCGACCGTTCGAGACCCAGTACTTC.

This chain connects TRBV12-3 or TRBV12-4 to TRBJ2-3; no definite D call. V shed 6 bases and J shed 6 bases, with 19 bases lying between them. This CDR3 has 15 amino acids. CDR3: CASSFEDPPGDTQYF. The DNA for the CDR3 is TGTGCCAGCAGCTTCGAGGACCCCCCCGGGGATACGCAGTATTTT.

A word on this clonotype: An end of the junction does not agree with germline; a read error may underlie this. The chain is built from TRBV5-5 and TRBJ2-7, with TRBD1 identical over 8 bases. The V gene's germline CDR1 is SGHKS and CDR2 YYEKEE (reference sequence). The CDR3 has 15 amino acids. The CDR3: CAGSLASGTGYEQYF. In nucleotides, the CDR3 is TGTGCCGGCAGCTTGGCGTCCGGGACAGGCTACGAGCAGTACTTC.

The chain carries TRBV28 and TRBJ1-2; D unresolved. The CDR3 runs 14 residues. The V gene lost 2 bases and the J gene lost 5 bases, with 12 bases spanning the gap. Per the germline V gene, CDR1 is MDHEN and CDR2 is SYDVKM. In nucleotides, the CDR3 is TGTGCCAGCAGTTTAAGACCCCCTGAGTATGGCTACACCTTC. It encodes CASSLRPPEYGYTF.

This clonotype has more than one count but fewer than ten. A much larger clone differs from this one at a single base, so this may be a read error. Here the CDR3 omits its conserved ending phenylalanine or tryptophan, so a read error is the likely source. V gene TRBV10-2 combines with J gene TRBJ2-3; D is ambiguous. The CDR3 has 15 amino acids. The germline V gene encodes CDR1 WSHSY and CDR2 SAAADI. Trimming took off 0 bases at V and 2 bases at J, with 9 bases between the two ends. In DNA, the CDR3 is TGCGCCAGCAGTGAGTCGTCGGTTCCCACAGATACGCAGTATCTT. It encodes CASSESSVPTDTQYL.

The V call is TRBV24-1, the J call TRBJ1-2; D gene unclear. Between the trimmed V and J ends, which lost 0 bases and 3 bases, there was a span of 7 bases. CDR1 and CDR2 (germline): KGHDR, SFDVKD. This CDR3 is 14 amino acids long. DNA of the CDR3: TGTGCCACCAGTGATTTGGGCGTGGACTATGGCTACACCTTC. Translation: CATSDLGVDYGYTF.

This clonotype was observed a few times. Because the CDR3 is missing its conserved closing phenylalanine or tryptophan, this is likely a read error. No DNA is shown, since the ends of the CDR3 on it are uncertain; the CDR3 is the one TCRdb lists. The chain uses TRBV11-3 and TRBJ1-1. The CDR3 comprises 16 residues, both ends counted. Looked up from germline, CDR1 is SGHNT and CDR2 is YENEEA. The CDR3 is CASSLVGEYRNTEAFS.

This clonotype was seen just once. The CDR3 ends on some other residue instead of the conserved phenylalanine or tryptophan, so this is likely a read error. This rearrangement joins TRBV11-1 to TRBJ1-5; tentatively, D is TRBD1 (6 bases). Germline V gives CDR1 SGHAT, CDR2 FQDESV (reference sequence). This CDR3 comprises 16 residues. The CDR3 DNA is TGTGCTAGCAGCCCAAGCTCGACAGGACTCAATCAGCCCCAGCATCTT. Residues: CASSPSSTGLNQPQHL.